This T cell receptor (beta chain) originates from a study of CD8 T cells in Susac syndrome. The CDR3 is made up of 16 amino acids. Germline assignment: CDR1 LNHDA and CDR2 SQIVND (reference sequence). V lost 1 base and J lost 0, with 9 bases in between. About 0.5 to 1 ug RNA was reverse transcribed with random hexamers. The TCR beta CDR3 was amplified by immunoSEQ multiplex PCR across 54 Vbeta, 13 Jbeta. One entry per CDR3 protein results from TCRdb running MiXCR on the immunoSEQ multiplex PCR reads. The sample has more than 200,000 distinct CDR3 sequences, just over 90% seen once. Blood CD8+ and CD4+ T cells underwent high-throughput TCR beta sequencing. FACS enriched CD8+ TEMRA cells, while bulk CD8+ and CD4+ were negatively isolated.

Sequencing was carried out using CD4+ T cells from PBMCs. The sequence came from a human donor with multiple sclerosis. The chain recombines TRBV19 with TRBJ1-4; possibly TRBD1 for D (5 bases). In nucleotides, the CDR3 is TGTGCCAGTAGTATAGGGGGGGGAGCAACTAATGAAAAACTGTTTTTT. It is translated as CASSIGGGATNEKLFF.